What follows are 5 T cell receptor beta chains derived from one specimen sequenced in a study of response to subunit inactivated influenza vaccine. One entry per CDR3 protein, called by TCRdb with MiXCR from the RT-PCR reads. The sample yields 610,000 or so distinct CDR3 sequences, 14% seen once. The source was PBMCs from blood, collected about 12 days after vaccination. Receptors were obtained from a man in his fifties or sixties who received an inactivated influenza vaccine.

This clonotype showed up just a few times. The chain recombines TRBV5-1 with TRBJ2-2; D is uncertain. V lost 9 bases and J 0 bases, leaving 12 bases between the germline ends. The CDR3 contains 14 residues. CDR1 is SGHRS, CDR2 YFSETQ, per germline. The CDR3 DNA reads as TGCGCCACCCAAACAAGGCCGAACACCGGGGAGCTGTTTTTT. Translation gives CATQTRPNTGELFF. Full variable domain (outside the CDR3, taken from reference TRBV5-1 and TRBJ2-2): KAGVTQTPRYLIKTRGQQVTLSCSPISGHRSVSWYQQTPGQGLQFLFEYFSETQRNKGNFPGRFSGRQFSNSRSEMNVSTLELGDSALYLCATQTRPNTGELFFGEGSRLTVL.

This clonotype was observed at least ten times. The chain carries TRBV7-2 and TRBJ1-5; weak D call: TRBD1 (5 bases). Germline CDR1 and CDR2: SGHTA and FQGNSA. The V end lost 2 bases, the J end lost 7 bases, and 15 bases lay between the germline ends. The CDR3 extends over 15 amino acids. CDR3 DNA sequence: TGTGCCAGCAGCTTATGGGGGAACACGGAACAGCCCCAGCATTTT. Translation gives CASSLWGNTEQPQHF.

This clonotype was found a few times. The chain links TRBV5-5 to TRBJ2-7; a possible D gene is TRBD2 (5 bases). Germline CDR1 and CDR2: SGHKS and YYEKEE (reference sequence). The CDR3 runs 15 residues. V was clipped by 6 bases and J by 1 base, with 17 bases between them. In DNA, the CDR3 is TGTGCCAGCACCCCAGGACTTTATCCTTCCTACGAGCAGTACTTC. Translating gives CASTPGLYPSYEQYF.

This clonotype was seen only a few times. The rearrangement joins TRBV2 to TRBJ1-5; maybe TRBD1 (5 bases). V lost 10 bases and J lost 0, with 13 bases in between. Germline-derived CDR1 and CDR2 are SNHLY and FYNNEI. The CDR3 runs 14 residues. This chain's CDR3 is CATTDQDSNQPQHF. The CDR3 coding sequence is TGTGCCACGACAGACCAGGATAGCAATCAGCCCCAGCATTTT. The full variable domain, its missing parts supplied by reference TRBV2 and TRBJ1-5, is EPEVTQTPSHQVTQMGQEVILRCVPISNHLYFYWYRQILGQKVEFLVSFYNNEISEKSEIFDDQFSVERPDGSNFTLKIRSTKLEDSAMYFCATTDQDSNQPQHFGDGTRLSIL.

CDR3 bases: TGTGCCAGCAGTCCCAAGAGCTCCTATAATTCACCCCTCCACTTT. This sequence encodes CASSPKSSYNSPLHF. The chain couples TRBV28 to TRBJ1-6, with no clear D. The V and J ends lost 5 bases and 0 bases respectively, with 8 bases between them. Germline lookup yields CDR1 MDHEN and CDR2 SYDVKM. This CDR3 is 15 amino acids long.